These T cell receptor beta chains were read from a single sample in a study of shared clonotypes between healthy human individuals. Data came from immunoSEQ multiplex PCR; TCRdb stores just in-frame clones and leaves some out. The table lists about 2.1 million clones, roughly 91% of them singletons, with more than 1.5% in the top ten. What was sequenced was naive CD8+ T cells from PBMCs. These TCRs come from a man between 18 and 29 years old in good health. Some clones in this sample may be carry-over from other donors' samples. The CDR3 runs from the conserved cysteine through the conserved F or W. The D gene is left open where the match is weak. Not every row has a clone size; where given, it reads once, few, many or a size class.

clone_size	j_call	d_call	v_call	cdr3_aa	cdr3_nt
-	TRBJ2-6	-	TRBV30	CACYPGRSSGANVLTF	TGTGCCTGTTATCCGGGACGCAGCTCTGGGGCCAACGTCCTGACTTTC
once	TRBJ1-1	-	TRBV27	CASSLSRLTLHTEAFF	TGTGCCAGCAGTTTATCGCGGCTGACTCTCCACACTGAAGCTTTCTTT
few	TRBJ2-1	TRBD1	TRBV5-4	CASSARQGGWTDNEQFF	TGTGCCAGCAGCGCTAGACAGGGCGGGTGGACCGACAATGAGCAGTTCTTC
-	TRBJ2-7	-	TRBV4-1	CASSQGTVSYEQYF	TGCGCCAGCAGCCAAGGGACCGTCTCCTACGAGCAGTACTTC
-	TRBJ1-1	TRBD1	TRBV5-1	CASSLWTGNNTEAFF	TGCGCCAGCAGCTTATGGACAGGGAACAACACTGAAGCTTTCTTT
once	TRBJ1-5	TRBD1	TRBV19	CASNDRGNQPQHF	TGTGCCAGTAACGACAGGGGAAATCAGCCCCAGCATTTT
-	TRBJ1-2	-	TRBV5-1	CASSFTARQGYGYTF	TGCGCCAGCAGCTTTACGGCACGGCAGGGGTATGGCTACACCTTC
-	TRBJ2-1	TRBD2	TRBV25-1	CASSAYRGSPSYNEQFF	TGTGCCAGCAGTGCCTACCGCGGGAGCCCGTCCTACAATGAGCAGTTCTTC
-	TRBJ2-5	-	TRBV15	CATSTPNMGEVGGTQYF	TGTGCCACCAGCACCCCAAACATGGGGGAGGTCGGGGGGACCCAGTACTTC
-	TRBJ2-5	TRBD1	TRBV6-1	CASSEHRGRTREETQYF	TGTGCCAGCAGTGAACACAGGGGGCGTACCAGGGAGGAGACCCAGTACTTC
-	TRBJ1-1	-	TRBV28	CASSQFGISDSTEAFF	TGTGCCAGCAGTCAGTTCGGGATTTCCGATAGCACTGAAGCTTTCTTT
-	TRBJ2-3	-	TRBV28	CASSLLGNTDTQYF	TGTGCCAGCAGTTTATTGGGCAACACAGATACGCAGTATTTT
-	TRBJ1-1	-	TRBV28	CASTLGGRWTEAFF	TGTGCCAGCACCCTGGGGGGGAGATGGACTGAAGCTTTCTTT
-	TRBJ2-3	-	TRBV28	CASSPRPWDTQYF	TGTGCCAGCAGCCCGCGCCCTTGGGATACGCAGTATTTT
-	TRBJ2-7	-	TRBV5-1	CASGLSVDSATYEQYF	TGCGCCAGCGGGCTAAGTGTGGATAGCGCCACCTACGAGCAGTACTTC
-	TRBJ1-5	-	TRBV28	CASTDRDQPQHF	TGTGCCAGCACCGACAGAGATCAGCCCCAGCATTTT
once	TRBJ2-6	-	TRBV7-6	CASSSGVSGANVLTF	TGTGCCAGCAGCTCAGGGGTCTCTGGGGCCAACGTCCTGACTTTC
-	TRBJ2-7	-	TRBV4-1	CASSQPGRTYEQYF	TGCGCCAGCAGCCAACCGGGACGGACTTACGAGCAGTACTTC
-	TRBJ1-2	-	TRBV18	CASSPEGPGGYTF	TGTGCCAGCTCACCAGAGGGGCCGGGTGGCTACACCTTC
-	TRBJ2-7	TRBD1	TRBV5-8	CASTTRTGGTYEQYF	TGTGCCAGCACCACACGGACAGGGGGGACCTACGAGCAGTACTTC
-	TRBJ1-2	-	TRBV7-9	CASSLERYGYTF	TGTGCCAGCAGCTTAGAGCGGTATGGCTACACCTTC
-	TRBJ2-7	TRBD2	TRBV7-2	CASSVRDYPYEQYF	TGTGCCAGCAGCGTTCGGGACTACCCCTACGAGCAGTACTTC
-	TRBJ2-1	TRBD2	TRBV11-2	CASSLDGRSSYNEQFF	TGTGCCAGCAGCTTAGACGGGAGGAGCTCCTACAATGAGCAGTTCTTC
-	TRBJ2-2	-	TRBV25-1	CASSERGIGELFF	TGTGCCAGCAGTGAAAGGGGAATCGGGGAGCTGTTTTTT
-	TRBJ2-3	-	TRBV7-8	CASSLSYSSTDTQYF	TGTGCCAGCAGCTTAAGCTATAGTAGCACAGATACGCAGTATTTT
-	TRBJ2-1	TRBD1	TRBV2	CASSETGQGFSYNEQFF	TGTGCCAGCAGTGAAACGGGACAGGGGTTTTCCTACAATGAGCAGTTCTTC